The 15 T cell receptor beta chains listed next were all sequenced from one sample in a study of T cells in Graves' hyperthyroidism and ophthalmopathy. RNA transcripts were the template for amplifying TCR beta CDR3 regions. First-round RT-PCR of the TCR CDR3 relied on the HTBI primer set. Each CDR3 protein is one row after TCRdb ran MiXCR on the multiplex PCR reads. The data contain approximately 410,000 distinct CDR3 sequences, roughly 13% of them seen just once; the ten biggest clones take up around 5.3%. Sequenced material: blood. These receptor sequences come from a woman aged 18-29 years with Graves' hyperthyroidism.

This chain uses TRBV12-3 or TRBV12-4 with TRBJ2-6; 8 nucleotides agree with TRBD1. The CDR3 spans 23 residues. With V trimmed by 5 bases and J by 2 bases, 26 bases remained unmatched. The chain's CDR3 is CASSSFAPIVYRGVQAGANVLTF. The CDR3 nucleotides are TGTGCCAGCAGTAGCTTTGCGCCCATCGTGTACAGGGGGGTGCAAGCTGGGGCCAACGTCCTGACTTTC.

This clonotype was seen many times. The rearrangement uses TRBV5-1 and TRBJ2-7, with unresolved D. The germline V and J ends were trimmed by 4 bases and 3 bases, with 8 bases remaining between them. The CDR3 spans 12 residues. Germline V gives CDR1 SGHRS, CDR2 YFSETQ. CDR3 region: CASSDHNYEQYF. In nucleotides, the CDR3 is TGCGCCAGCAGCGACCACAACTACGAGCAGTACTTC.

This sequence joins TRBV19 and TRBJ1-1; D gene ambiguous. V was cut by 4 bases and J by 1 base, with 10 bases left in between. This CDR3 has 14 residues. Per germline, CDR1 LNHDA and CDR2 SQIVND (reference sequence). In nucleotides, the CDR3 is TGTGCCAGTAGTAGGCAGTGGGCGAACACTGAAGCTTTCTTT. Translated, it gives CASSRQWANTEAFF. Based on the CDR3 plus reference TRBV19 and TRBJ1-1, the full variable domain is DGGITQSPKYLFRKEGQNVTLSCEQNLNHDAMYWYRQDPGQGLRLIYYSQIVNDFQKGDIAEGYSVSREKKESFPLTVTSAQKNPTAFYLCASSRQWANTEAFFGQGTRLTVV.

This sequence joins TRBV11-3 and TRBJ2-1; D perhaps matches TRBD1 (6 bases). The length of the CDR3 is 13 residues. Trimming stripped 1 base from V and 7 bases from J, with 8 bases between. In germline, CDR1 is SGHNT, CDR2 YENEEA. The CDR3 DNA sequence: TGTGCCAGCAGCTTAGGGGACACAAATGAGCAGTTCTTC. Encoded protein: CASSLGDTNEQFF. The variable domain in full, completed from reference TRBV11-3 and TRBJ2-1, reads EAGVVQSPRYKIIEKKQPVAFWCNPISGHNTLYWYLQNLGQGPELLIRYENEEAVDDSQLPKDRFSAERLKGVDSTLKIQPAELGDSAVYLCASSLGDTNEQFFGPGTRLTVL.

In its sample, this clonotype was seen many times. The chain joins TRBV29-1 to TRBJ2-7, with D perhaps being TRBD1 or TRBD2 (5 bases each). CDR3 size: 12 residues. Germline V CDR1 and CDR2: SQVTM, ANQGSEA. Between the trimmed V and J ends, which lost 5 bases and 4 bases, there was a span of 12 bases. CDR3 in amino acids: CSVRDVRYEQYF. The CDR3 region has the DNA TGCAGCGTTCGGGACGTAAGGTACGAGCAGTACTTC.

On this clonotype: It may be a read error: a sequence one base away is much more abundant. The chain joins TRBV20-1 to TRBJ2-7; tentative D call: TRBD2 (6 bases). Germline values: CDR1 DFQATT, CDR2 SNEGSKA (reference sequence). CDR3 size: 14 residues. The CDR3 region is CSARGQLEGYERYF. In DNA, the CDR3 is TGCAGTGCTAGAGGCCAGCTGGAGGGCTACGAGCGGTACTTC.

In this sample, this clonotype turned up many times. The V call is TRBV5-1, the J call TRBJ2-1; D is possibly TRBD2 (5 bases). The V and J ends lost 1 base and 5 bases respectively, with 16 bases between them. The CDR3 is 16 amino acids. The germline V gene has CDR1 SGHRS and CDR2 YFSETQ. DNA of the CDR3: TGCGCCAGCAGCTTGTTGTCGCGGGTCAGTAACAATGAGCAGTTCTTC. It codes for CASSLLSRVSNNEQFF.

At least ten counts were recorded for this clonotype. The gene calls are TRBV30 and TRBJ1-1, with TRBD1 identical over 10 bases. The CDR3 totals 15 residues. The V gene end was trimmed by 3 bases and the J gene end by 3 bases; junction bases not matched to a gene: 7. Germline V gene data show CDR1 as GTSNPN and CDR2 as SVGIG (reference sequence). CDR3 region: CAWSARTGGYTEAFF. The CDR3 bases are TGTGCCTGGAGCGCTCGGACAGGGGGGTACACTGAAGCTTTCTTT.

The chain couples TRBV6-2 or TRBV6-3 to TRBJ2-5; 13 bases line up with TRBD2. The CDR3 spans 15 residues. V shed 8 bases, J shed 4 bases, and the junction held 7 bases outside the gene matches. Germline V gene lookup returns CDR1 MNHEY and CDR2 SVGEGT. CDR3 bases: TGTGCCAGCGAGGGACTAGCGGGAAAGGCAGAGACCCAGTACTTC. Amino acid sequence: CASEGLAGKAETQYF.

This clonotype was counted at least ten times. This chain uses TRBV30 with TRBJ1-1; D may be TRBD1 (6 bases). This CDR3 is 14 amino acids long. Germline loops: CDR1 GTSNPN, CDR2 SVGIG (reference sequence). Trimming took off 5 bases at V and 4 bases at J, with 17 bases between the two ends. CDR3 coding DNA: TGTGCCTGGGAATTAACAGGGATGGGCACTGAAGCTTTCTTT. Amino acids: CAWELTGMGTEAFF.

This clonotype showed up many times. The CDR3 DNA sequence: TGTGCCAGCAGTTCTTCCCACTACGAGCAGTACTTC. This encodes CASSSSHYEQYF. The chain is built from TRBV27 and TRBJ2-7, with unresolved D. CDR3 length equals 12 residues. The germline V gene encodes CDR1 MNHEY and CDR2 SMNVEV (reference sequence). Trimming cost V 4 bases and J 3 bases, with 7 bases left between them.

CDR3 loop: CASTYRTPQGAGELFF. CDR3 DNA: TGTGCCAGCACATACCGAACTCCACAGGGGGCCGGGGAGCTGTTTTTT. The chain carries TRBV6-2 or TRBV6-3 and TRBJ2-2; TRBD1 matches at 8 bases. Germline-derived CDR1 and CDR2 are MNHEY and SVGEGT. The CDR3 runs 16 residues. Trimming cost V 7 bases and J 6 bases; bases outside gene matches: 13.

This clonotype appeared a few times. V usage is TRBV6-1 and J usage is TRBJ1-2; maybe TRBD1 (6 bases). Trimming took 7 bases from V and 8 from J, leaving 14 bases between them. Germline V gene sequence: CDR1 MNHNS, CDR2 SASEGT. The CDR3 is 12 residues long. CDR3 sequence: CASTTGTRGYTF. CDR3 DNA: TGTGCCAGCACCACAGGGACTCGGGGCTACACCTTC.

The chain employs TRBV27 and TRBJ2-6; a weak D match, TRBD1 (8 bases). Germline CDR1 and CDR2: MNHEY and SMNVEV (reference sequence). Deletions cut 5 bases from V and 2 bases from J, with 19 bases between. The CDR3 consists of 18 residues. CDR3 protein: CASSQSTGEGPGANVLTF. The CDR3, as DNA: TGTGCCAGCAGTCAATCGACAGGGGAGGGTCCTGGGGCCAACGTCCTGACTTTC. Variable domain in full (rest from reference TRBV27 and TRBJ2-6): EAQVTQNPRYLITVTGKKLTVTCSQNMNHEYMSWYRQDPGLGLRQIYYSMNVEVTDKGDVPEGYKVSRKEKRNFPLILESPSPNQTSLYFCASSQSTGEGPGANVLTFGAGSRLTVL.

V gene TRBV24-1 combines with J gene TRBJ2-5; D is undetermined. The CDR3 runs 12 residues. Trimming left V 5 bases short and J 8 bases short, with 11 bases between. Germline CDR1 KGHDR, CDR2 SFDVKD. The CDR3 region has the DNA TGTGCCACCAGTGGCGTCCCTGGAACCCAGTACTTC. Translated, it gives CATSGVPGTQYF.